This T cell receptor beta chain was sequenced during a study of beta chain features in type 1 diabetes. Of the isolated RNA, all was reverse transcribed, and so the sequenced material was expressed TCRB transcripts. Produced via immunoSEQ multiplex PCR; TCRdb's table is partial and in-frame only. The data contain hundreds of thousands of clones, about an eighth of them singletons. Study-level points and caveats: Insertions were fewer and deletions more numerous at VDJ junctions in type 1 diabetes patients. Moderate but significant shortening of TCRB CDR3s was recorded in all four CD4+ subsets from Type 1 diabetes patients.

Germline V lookup: CDR1 SGHNT, CDR2 YYREEE (reference sequence). The CDR3 has 17 residues. V lost 0 bases and J lost 8; bases outside the gene matches: 9. Points on this clone: The antigen remains unidentified.

The sample taken for sequencing was naive CD4+ T cells from blood. This TCR came from a man younger than 35 with type 1 diabetes. The chain employs TRBV5-4 and TRBJ2-1, with TRBD2 matching 12 bases. The CDR3 DNA is TGTGCCAGCAGCTTGGTGGCTAGCGGGAGGGCCGGGCATGAGCAGTTCTTC. Its translation: CASSLVASGRAGHEQFF.